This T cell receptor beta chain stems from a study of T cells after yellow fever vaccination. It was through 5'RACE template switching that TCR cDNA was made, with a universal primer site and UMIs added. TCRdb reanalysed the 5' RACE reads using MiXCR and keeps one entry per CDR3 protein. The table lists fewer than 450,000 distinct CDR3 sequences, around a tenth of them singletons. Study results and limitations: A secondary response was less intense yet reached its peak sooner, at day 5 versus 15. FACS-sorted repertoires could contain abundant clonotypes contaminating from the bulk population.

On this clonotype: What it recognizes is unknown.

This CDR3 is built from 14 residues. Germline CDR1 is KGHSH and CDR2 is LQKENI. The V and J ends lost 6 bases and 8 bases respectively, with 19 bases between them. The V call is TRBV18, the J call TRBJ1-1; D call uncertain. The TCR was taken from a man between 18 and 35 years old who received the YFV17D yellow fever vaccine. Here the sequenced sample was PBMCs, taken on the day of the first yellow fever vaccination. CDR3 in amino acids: CASSQTTETPEAFF. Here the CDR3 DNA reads TGTGCCAGCTCCCAGACGACGGAAACACCCGAAGCTTTCTTT.